This T cell receptor beta chain was profiled in a study of CD8+CD57+ T cells in acquired aplastic anemia. As for the study in general: Some 10 million reads were obtained on average for healthy donor CD4+ cells. Points from the study as a whole: Significance was not reached for CD8+ Simpson's diversity between patients and controls. Shared by patients and controls, approximately 29 CD8+ CDR3s were abundant in patients.

CDR3 length: 15 residues. With 4 bases clipped from V and 4 bases from J, the junction kept 8 bases outside the gene matches. Germline V gene data show CDR1 as SGHTS and CDR2 as YDEGEE. As to this clonotype: Its target is not known. This may be a read error: a much more frequent sequence differs by one nucleotide. Here the CDR3 omits its conserved ending phenylalanine or tryptophan, so a read error is the likely source.

Using genomic DNA as the template, TCR beta VDJ and CDR3 profiling was carried out. TCRdb ran MiXCR on the reads and lists one entry per CDR3 protein. The sample carries tens of thousands of distinct CDR3 sequences, more than 40% recorded once. V gene TRBV5-8 combines with J gene TRBJ2-7; 10 bases map to TRBD1. The TCR sequence derives from a human donor in good health, serving as a control. The sequenced sample consisted of sorted CD4+, CD8+, or CD8+CD57+ T cells (not recorded which) from PBMCs. DNA for the CDR3: TGTGCCAGCAGCGACGGCGGGACAGGGGTTTACGAGCAGTACTCC. It yields the protein CASSDGGTGVYEQYS.